The 32 T cell receptor beta chains given below trace back to one sample, sequenced in a study of human T cells and chemical hapten exposure. MiXCR was run by TCRdb on the RACE reads, yielding one entry per CDR3 protein. The sample has some 80,000 distinct CDR3 sequences, roughly 12% seen once. As for time point: patch test 2, 6 weeks after DPC sensitization. Treatment of the sample: therapeutic diphenylcyclopropenone sensitization with weekly scalp DPC. Here the sequenced sample was whole blood, taken in connection with sensitization to the hapten diphenylcyclopropenone (DPC). The source of these receptors is a man aged 18 to 30 with alopecia areata. Some clones in this sample may be carry-over from other donors' samples.

V and J are TRBV27 and TRBJ2-4; TRBD1 agrees at 7 bases. The CDR3 runs to 13 residues. Germline values: CDR1 MNHEY, CDR2 SMNVEV (reference sequence). Trimming removed 2 bases from V and 8 bases from J; junction bases left unmatched: 3. The CDR3 sequence: CASSLTGAHIQYF. The CDR3 DNA reads as TGTGCCAGCAGTTTAACAGGGGCACACATTCAGTACTTC.

There are many counts of this clonotype. The V call is TRBV4-1, the J call TRBJ1-1; 7 bases map to TRBD1. CDR3 length: 15 amino acids. The V gene end was trimmed by 4 bases and the J gene end by 5 bases; junction bases not matched to a gene: 10. Germline CDR1 is MGHRA and CDR2 is YSYEKL. The CDR3 sequence is CASSPRQGPGTEAFF. The CDR3 DNA is TGCGCCAGCAGCCCCCGACAGGGCCCGGGGACTGAAGCTTTCTTT.

This clonotype was counted ten times or more. The rearrangement links TRBV19 to TRBJ2-2; D perhaps matches TRBD2 (6 bases). Trimming pared 5 bases from V and 1 base from J, leaving 14 bases between. This CDR3 has 16 residues. Germline loops: CDR1 LNHDA, CDR2 SQIVND (reference sequence). The CDR3: CASSPRGTRNTGELFF. Here the CDR3 DNA reads TGTGCCAGTAGTCCCCGCGGGACGAGGAACACCGGGGAGCTGTTTTTT.

This clonotype was counted at least ten times. The V gene is TRBV7-9, the J gene TRBJ2-3; 11 bases map to TRBD1. The CDR3 sequence is 15 residues long. Per germline, CDR1 SEHNR and CDR2 FQNEAQ (reference sequence). The trim removed 3 bases at V and 2 bases at J, leaving 1 base unmatched. CDR3 sequence (DNA): TGTGCCAGCAGCTTCGGACAGGGGGCCACAGATACGCAGTATTTT. This sequence encodes CASSFGQGATDTQYF.

The rearrangement uses TRBV10-3 and TRBJ1-1; no firm D call. The CDR3 has 14 amino acids. V lost 4 bases to trimming and J lost 5 bases, with 14 bases between them. Germline values: CDR1 ENHRY, CDR2 SYGVKD. The CDR3 spells CAISVGEGGTEAFF. The CDR3 bases are TGTGCCATCAGTGTCGGAGAGGGTGGGACTGAAGCTTTCTTT.

Only a few counts were recorded for this clonotype. CDR3 loop: CASSRTGAYNEQFF. The CDR3 DNA follows: TGTGCCAGCAGCCGAACGGGTGCCTACAATGAGCAGTTCTTC. This sequence joins TRBV3-1 and TRBJ2-1; unclear D gene. The ends were cut back, 4 bases at V and 2 bases at J, with 9 bases in the middle. From germline, CDR1 is LGHDT and CDR2 YNNKEL (reference sequence). This CDR3 contains 14 residues.

The chain combines TRBV6-6 with TRBJ2-5; 8 bases are shared with TRBD1. CDR1 and CDR2 from the germline V gene are MNHNY and SVGAGI (reference sequence). V dropped 2 bases and J dropped 9; count of bases not matched to a gene: 8. The CDR3 runs to 14 residues. The CDR3 coding sequence is TGTGCCAGCAGTTACCTGGACAGGGTTGGGTCCCAGTACTTC. It encodes CASSYLDRVGSQYF.

The chain has TRBV11-2 and TRBJ2-1; D call uncertain. From germline, CDR1 is SGHAT and CDR2 FQNNGV. This CDR3 has 16 amino acids. Trimming pared 3 bases from V and 3 bases from J, leaving 15 bases between. The CDR3, as DNA: TGTGCCAGCAGCTTTCGGCCGTCAGGATTCTACAATGAGCAGTTCTTC. This codes for CASSFRPSGFYNEQFF.

This chain joins TRBV7-2 and TRBJ1-3; the D gene is possibly TRBD1 (5 bases). V was clipped by 7 bases and J by 4 bases, with 14 bases between them. The CDR3 consists of 14 residues. Per germline, CDR1 SGHTA and CDR2 FQGNSA. In nucleotides, the CDR3 is TGTGCCAGCACCGAACAGGCGAGAGGAAACACCATATATTTT. Its protein product is CASTEQARGNTIYF.

This clonotype was observed a handful of times. The chain combines TRBV5-1 with TRBJ1-1, with D uncertain. Trimming removed 2 bases from V and 5 bases from J, with 7 bases in between. This CDR3 contains 12 residues. The germline CDR1 and CDR2 sequences are SGHRS and YFSETQ. CDR3 loop: CASSFGRTEAFF. DNA of the CDR3: TGCGCCAGCAGCTTTGGAAGGACTGAAGCTTTCTTT. Full variable domain (rest looked up from reference TRBV5-1 and TRBJ1-1): KAGVTQTPRYLIKTRGQQVTLSCSPISGHRSVSWYQQTPGQGLQFLFEYFSETQRNKGNFPGRFSGRQFSNSRSEMNVSTLELGDSALYLCASSFGRTEAFFGQGTRLTVV.

This clonotype came up many times. The gene calls are TRBV29-1 and TRBJ1-1; 9 nucleotides line up with TRBD1. V lost 7 bases, J lost 5 bases, and 5 bases stayed unmatched. The CDR3 length is 12 residues. The germline V gene has CDR1 SQVTM and CDR2 ANQGSEA. CDR3 sequence (DNA): TGCAGCGGGGGACAGGGAAGAACTGAAGCTTTCTTT. It translates to CSGGQGRTEAFF.

This clonotype appeared a few times. The chain links TRBV28 to TRBJ1-4; 7 bases are a match to TRBD1. This CDR3 has 18 amino acids. Per germline, CDR1 MDHEN and CDR2 SYDVKM. V lost 4 bases to trimming and J lost 0 bases; unmatched junction nucleotides: 11. CDR3 in amino acids: CASSWGTGQLATNEKLFF. CDR3 DNA: TGTGCCAGCAGTTGGGGGACGGGACAGCTAGCAACTAATGAAAAACTGTTTTTT.

This clonotype was detected ten times or more. The V and J genes are TRBV4-1 and TRBJ1-1, with D possibly matching TRBD1 (5 bases). The germline V gene has CDR1 MGHRA and CDR2 YSYEKL. The ends were cut back, 1 base at V and 5 bases at J, with 11 bases in the middle. The CDR3 is 14 amino acids. This chain's CDR3 is CASSQGLRGTEAFF. The CDR3 region has the DNA TGCGCCAGCAGCCAAGGTCTAAGGGGTACTGAAGCTTTCTTT.

This clonotype appeared many times. This sequence joins TRBV12-3 or TRBV12-4 and TRBJ1-2; D may be TRBD1 (5 bases). The CDR3 spans 13 residues. Trimming took 7 bases from V and 4 from J, leaving 13 bases between them. CDR3 region: CASKGPQGYGYTF. In DNA, the CDR3 is TGTGCCAGCAAAGGCCCTCAGGGCTATGGCTACACCTTC.

This clonotype was seen a handful of times. The chain uses TRBV29-1 and TRBJ1-1, with D tentatively TRBD1 (6 bases). This CDR3 is built from 12 residues. The germline gives CDR1 SQVTM, CDR2 ANQGSEA. V was shortened by 4 bases and J by 5 bases, with 11 bases between the two germline ends. CDR3 nucleotide sequence: TGCAGCGTTGTCAGGGGAGGGACTGAAGCTTTCTTT. Translated: CSVVRGGTEAFF.

This chain joins TRBV15 and TRBJ2-5, with D uncertain. Germline CDR1 reads LNHNV; CDR2 reads YYDKDF (reference sequence). The CDR3 spans 14 residues. Trimming took off 3 bases at V and 0 bases at J, with 8 bases between the two ends. The CDR3, as DNA: TGTGCCACCAGCAGCGAACGCAACCAAGAGACCCAGTACTTC. As protein: CATSSERNQETQYF.

This clonotype has more than one count but fewer than ten. This sequence joins TRBV11-3 and TRBJ2-6; a possible D gene is TRBD2 (6 bases). The V and J ends lost 3 bases and 3 bases respectively, with 9 bases between them. The CDR3 has 15 amino acids. Germline V gives CDR1 SGHNT, CDR2 YENEEA. CDR3 residues: CASSLGGDGANVLTF. The CDR3 DNA follows: TGTGCCAGCAGCTTGGGAGGAGATGGGGCCAACGTCCTGACTTTC. The full variable domain, rest sourced from reference TRBV11-3 and TRBJ2-6, is EAGVVQSPRYKIIEKKQPVAFWCNPISGHNTLYWYLQNLGQGPELLIRYENEEAVDDSQLPKDRFSAERLKGVDSTLKIQPAELGDSAVYLCASSLGGDGANVLTFGAGSRLTVL.

This rearrangement joins TRBV9 to TRBJ1-5; weak D call: TRBD1 (6 bases). Germline assignment: CDR1 SGDLS and CDR2 YYNGEE. The length of the CDR3 is 14 residues. V dropped 4 bases and J dropped 2 bases, with 10 bases sitting between them. CDR3 loop: CASSQGRGNQPQHF. The CDR3 coding sequence is TGTGCCAGCAGCCAGGGGAGAGGCAATCAGCCCCAGCATTTT.

The V call is TRBV3-1, the J call TRBJ2-7, with 7 bases identical to TRBD1. The CDR3 totals 15 residues. V was pared by 1 base and J by 4 bases, with 7 bases of the junction left unmatched. Germline assignment: CDR1 LGHDT and CDR2 YNNKEL (reference sequence). CDR3 region: CASSQGDRRVYEQYF. CDR3 bases: TGTGCCAGCAGCCAAGGGGACAGAAGGGTGTACGAGCAGTACTTC.

The J gene is TRBJ2-3, the V gene TRBV7-9; unclear D gene. The CDR3 runs to 14 residues. Germline V gene lookup returns CDR1 SEHNR and CDR2 FQNEAQ (reference sequence). V dropped 2 bases and J dropped 1 base, with 7 bases sitting between them. The CDR3: CASSLSDGTDTQYF. The CDR3 coding sequence is TGTGCCAGCAGCTTAAGCGATGGCACAGATACGCAGTATTTT.

The chain combines TRBV18 with TRBJ2-7, with D perhaps matching TRBD1 or TRBD2 (5 bases each). Germline CDR1 is KGHSH and CDR2 is LQKENI. The CDR3 sequence is 14 residues long. V was cut by 1 base and J by 1 base, with 8 bases left in between. The CDR3 spells CASSPQGRSYEQYV. In DNA, the CDR3 is TGTGCCAGCTCACCACAGGGACGGTCCTACGAGCAGTACGTC.

The rearrangement uses TRBV27 and TRBJ2-7; tentative D call: TRBD1 (6 bases). Germline lookup yields CDR1 MNHEY and CDR2 SMNVEV (reference sequence). V gave up 5 bases and J gave up 4 bases, with 15 bases separating them. This CDR3 is 14 amino acids long. The CDR3 protein is CASSPSPGQYEQYF. The CDR3, as DNA: TGTGCCAGCAGTCCTTCCCCCGGACAGTACGAGCAGTACTTC.

This clonotype was recorded a few times. This CDR3 is CASSEQGMSNSPLHF. The CDR3 nucleotides read TGTGCCAGCAGTGAACAGGGAATGAGTAATTCACCCCTCCACTTT. The rearrangement links TRBV2 to TRBJ1-6, with D possibly TRBD1 on 5 matching bases. The CDR3 runs 15 residues. Trimming took 2 bases from V and 6 from J, leaving 11 bases between them. Germline V gives CDR1 SNHLY, CDR2 FYNNEI.

In its sample, this clonotype was seen a few times. The chain has TRBV6-6 and TRBJ2-3; D possibly matches TRBD1 or TRBD2 (5 bases each). The CDR3 runs to 15 residues. Trimming removed 4 bases from V and 8 bases from J, with 19 bases in between. The germline CDR1 and CDR2 sequences are MNHNY and SVGAGI (reference sequence). The CDR3 DNA reads as TGTGCCAGCAGTTCCTCTTCGGTGGTGGGGGTTACGCAGTATTTT. Its translation: CASSSSSVVGVTQYF.

At least ten counts were recorded for this clonotype. The chain carries TRBV6-2 or TRBV6-3 and TRBJ1-3; 7 bases fit TRBD1. The CDR3 is made up of 17 amino acids. The germline gives CDR1 MNHEY, CDR2 SVGEGT. V gave up 4 bases and J gave up 2 bases; unmatched junction bases: 11. The CDR3 DNA reads TGTGCCAGCAGTTCTCCGACAGGGACGTTACCTGGAAACACCATATATTTT. It yields the protein CASSSPTGTLPGNTIYF.

This clonotype appeared many times. The CDR3 DNA reads as TGCAGTGCCGGGACTAGCCGCTACGAGCAGTACTTC. Amino acid sequence: CSAGTSRYEQYF. The gene calls are TRBV20-1 and TRBJ2-7; 9 bases map to TRBD2. The CDR3 has 12 amino acids. Germline CDR1 reads DFQATT; CDR2 reads SNEGSKA (reference sequence). V was clipped by 6 bases and J by 3 bases; unmatched bases: 3.

This clonotype came up a few times. This chain joins TRBV6-5 and TRBJ2-5, with D tentatively TRBD2 (6 bases). V lost 0 bases, J lost 4 bases, and 9 bases lay in between. The CDR3 loop spans 14 amino acids. Germline V lookup: CDR1 MNHEY, CDR2 SVGAGI. The CDR3 loop reads CASSYSPGGETQYF. CDR3 nucleotides: TGTGCCAGCAGTTACTCCCCCGGGGGAGAGACCCAGTACTTC.

This clonotype was detected many times. This rearrangement joins TRBV5-1 to TRBJ2-7; D is unresolved. CDR1 is SGHRS and CDR2 is YFSETQ in the germline V gene. The V and J ends lost 0 bases and 0 bases respectively, with 4 bases between them. This CDR3 comprises 13 residues. The CDR3 sequence is CASSLASSYEQYF. The CDR3 coding sequence is TGCGCCAGCAGCTTGGCTAGCTCCTACGAGCAGTACTTC.

The CDR3 nucleotides read TGTGCCAGCAGCCCCGACGGTATTAATGAAAAACTGTTTTTT. Its translation: CASSPDGINEKLFF. V is TRBV9 and J is TRBJ1-4, with unresolved D. Germline CDR1 reads SGDLS; CDR2 reads YYNGEE. This CDR3 contains 14 residues. V lost 4 bases to trimming and J lost 4 bases, with 11 bases between them.

The rearrangement uses TRBV10-3 and TRBJ1-5; TRBD1 agrees at 7 bases. CDR1 is ENHRY, CDR2 SYGVKD, per germline. Losses at the gene ends were 4 bases for V and 3 bases for J; bases not matched to a gene: 3. The CDR3 has 14 amino acids. As DNA, the CDR3 is TGTGCCATCAGTGTACAGGGGATCAATCAGCCCCAGCATTTT. Translated: CAISVQGINQPQHF.

This clonotype has ten or more counts. The chain employs TRBV2 and TRBJ2-7, with TRBD1 as a possible D gene (5 bases). The CDR3 length is 15 residues. Germline CDR1 SNHLY, CDR2 FYNNEI. Between the trimmed V and J ends, which lost 5 bases and 2 bases, there was a span of 16 bases. The CDR3 protein is CASSTGQRIPYEQYV. The CDR3, as DNA: TGTGCCAGCAGTACTGGACAACGGATCCCCTACGAGCAGTACGTC.

This clonotype showed up just a few times. The chain couples TRBV7-2 to TRBJ2-5; D is ambiguous. The CDR3 is made up of 13 amino acids. Trimming left V 2 bases short and J 1 base short, with 5 bases between. The germline CDR1 and CDR2 sequences are SGHTA and FQGNSA. The CDR3 region is CASSLSSQETQYF. CDR3 coding DNA: TGTGCCAGCAGCTTATCAAGCCAAGAGACCCAGTACTTC.